Following are 18 T cell receptor beta chains from one sample sequenced in a study of type 1 regulatory T cells. TCRdb recomputed calls from the reads with MiXCR, one row per CDR3 protein. This repertoire shows approximately 90,000 distinct CDR3 sequences, 25% to 40% found once; its top ten account for roughly 2.2%. The sequenced sample was CD4+ T cells, either the whole sample or a sorted fraction (not recorded which). The receptors were gathered from a human donor in good health.

The rearrangement joins TRBV2 to TRBJ1-2, with D hard to call. Germline V CDR1 and CDR2: SNHLY, FYNNEI. V lost 3 bases and J 5 bases, leaving 10 bases between the germline ends. The CDR3 extends over 13 amino acids. The CDR3 DNA is TGTGCCAGCAGTGACGTTTCTGATTATGGCTACACCTTC. Translated: CASSDVSDYGYTF.

This clonotype occurred many times. The gene calls are TRBV29-1 and TRBJ2-2, with D unresolved. This CDR3 is built from 12 residues. Germline CDR1 SQVTM, CDR2 ANQGSEA. Trimming cost V 4 bases and J 5 bases, with 8 bases left between them. The CDR3 region is CSVGARTGELFF. The DNA for the CDR3 is TGCAGCGTTGGGGCTAGGACCGGGGAGCTGTTTTTT.

In its sample, this clonotype was seen a few times. The chain links TRBV20-1 to TRBJ1-5; 7 positions match TRBD1. This CDR3 is built from 15 residues. J lost 9 bases, V lost 0 bases, and 11 bases had no gene match. Germline CDR1 reads DFQATT; CDR2 reads SNEGSKA (reference sequence). CDR3 sequence: CSARDRGQGVGPQHF. CDR3 sequence (DNA): TGCAGTGCTAGAGATAGAGGCCAGGGGGTAGGGCCCCAGCATTTT.

This clonotype showed up just a few times. This chain connects TRBV4-3 to TRBJ2-1, with no clear D. V lost 2 bases, J lost 3 bases, and 14 bases lay in between. The CDR3 runs to 16 residues. CDR1 is LGHNA, CDR2 YSLEER, per germline. CDR3 protein: CASSQSVSHLYNEQFF. The DNA of the CDR3 is TGCGCCAGCAGCCAATCTGTGTCCCACCTCTACAATGAGCAGTTCTTC.

The gene calls are TRBV7-2 and TRBJ2-3; D gene ambiguous. Looked up from germline, CDR1 is SGHTA and CDR2 is FQGNSA. The CDR3 consists of 17 residues. V was shortened by 1 base and J by 0 bases, with 14 bases between the two germline ends. CDR3: CASSLGLTHSSTDTQYF. The CDR3 DNA reads TGTGCCAGCAGCTTAGGTTTGACACACTCGAGCACAGATACGCAGTATTTT.

This clonotype has only a few counts. The V and J genes are TRBV18 and TRBJ2-1; TRBD1 matches 8 bases. The CDR3 loop spans 16 amino acids. V trimming: 2 bases; J trimming: 5 bases; junction bases outside the gene matches: 8. CDR1 is KGHSH, CDR2 LQKENI, per germline. For the CDR3, the DNA is TGTGCCAGCTCACCATCTCTAGGACAGGGAAACAATGAGCAGTTCTTC. Its protein is CASSPSLGQGNNEQFF.

CDR3 sequence reads: CASSLPPTVPAAFF. The CDR3 region has the DNA TGCGCCAGCAGCTTGCCCCCCACTGTCCCTGCAGCTTTCTTT. The V call is TRBV5-1, the J call TRBJ1-1; D gene uncertain. Germline V CDR1 and CDR2: SGHRS, YFSETQ. This CDR3 is built from 14 residues. V was shortened by 1 base and J by 10 bases, with 17 bases between the two germline ends. Using reference TRBV5-1 and TRBJ1-1 for the parts outside the CDR3, the full variable domain is KAGVTQTPRYLIKTRGQQVTLSCSPISGHRSVSWYQQTPGQGLQFLFEYFSETQRNKGNFPGRFSGRQFSNSRSEMNVSTLELGDSALYLCASSLPPTVPAAFFGQGTRLTVV.

This clonotype was counted between two and nine times. The chain links TRBV15 to TRBJ2-3; TRBD2 matches 9 bases. Germline V CDR1 and CDR2: LNHNV, YYDKDF (reference sequence). V lost 5 bases to trimming and J lost 3 bases; unmatched junction nucleotides: 9. This CDR3 region has 16 residues. The CDR3 loop is CATSRGAGGETDTQYF. The CDR3, as DNA: TGTGCCACCAGCCGCGGAGCGGGAGGCGAGACAGATACGCAGTATTTT.

V and J are TRBV24-1 and TRBJ2-5, with TRBD2 identical over 9 bases. Trimming took 5 bases from V and 1 from J; bases not matched to a gene: 1. Germline CDR1 and CDR2: KGHDR and SFDVKD. The length of the CDR3 is 14 residues. The CDR3 coding sequence is TGTGCCACCAGTGGGCGGGAGGGCCAAGAGACCCAGTACTTC. Protein product: CATSGREGQETQYF.

The chain carries TRBV7-8 and TRBJ1-4; tentative D call: TRBD1 (6 bases). Trimming removed 0 bases at V and 8 bases at J, with 13 bases between. Germline V gene sequence: CDR1 SGHVS, CDR2 FQNEAQ. The CDR3 is 15 residues long. As DNA, the CDR3 is TGTGCCAGCAGCTTAGCGATGGGGGGCGTAGAAAAACTGTTTTTT. Translated, it gives CASSLAMGGVEKLFF.

Comment on this clonotype: Sequence at one end of the junction differs from germline and may be a read error. The chain couples TRBV10-3 to TRBJ1-1; 8 nucleotides match TRBD1. CDR1 ENHRY and CDR2 SYGVKD come from the germline V gene. The CDR3 sequence is 14 residues long. The CDR3 DNA is TGTGCCATCAGTGAGAGGGACAGGCTCACTGATGCTTTCTTT. Protein sequence: CAISERDRLTDAFF.

The CDR3 DNA sequence: TGTGCCAGCAGAGGACTAGCGGAAGCGTACAATGAGCAGTTCTTC. Its protein is CASRGLAEAYNEQFF. This rearrangement joins TRBV2 to TRBJ2-1, with 10 bases lining up with TRBD2. This CDR3 has 15 residues. Germline values: CDR1 SNHLY, CDR2 FYNNEI. With 6 bases clipped from V and 4 bases from J, the junction kept 6 bases outside the gene matches.

The table lists this clonotype with many counts. The rearrangement joins TRBV7-2 to TRBJ2-5, with TRBD1 matching 12 bases. Germline V CDR1 and CDR2: SGHTA, FQGNSA. The CDR3 is 14 amino acids. V shed 6 bases and J 6 bases; nucleotides not matched to a gene: 5. CDR3 residues: CASSPGQGAKTQYF. The CDR3, as DNA: TGTGCCAGCAGTCCGGGACAGGGGGCAAAGACCCAGTACTTC.

This clonotype occurred a few times. V usage is TRBV6-5 and J usage is TRBJ2-2, with 9 bases fitting TRBD1. The CDR3 sequence is 14 residues long. Looked up from germline, CDR1 is MNHEY and CDR2 is SVGAGI. J gave up 6 bases and V 5 bases, and 4 bases lay outside the gene matches. DNA of the CDR3: TGTGCCAGCAGTCCGGGACAGGGCTCCGGGGAGCTGTTTTTT. Translating it yields CASSPGQGSGELFF.

This chain uses TRBV3-1 with TRBJ1-2, with a weak D call TRBD1 (5 bases). CDR1 is LGHDT, CDR2 YNNKEL, per germline (reference sequence). CDR3 length: 15 amino acids. The V end lost 0 bases, the J end lost 5 bases, and 13 bases lay between the germline ends. CDR3 loop: CASSQDSNRLYGYTF. Here the CDR3 DNA reads TGTGCCAGCAGCCAAGATTCGAACAGGCTATATGGCTACACCTTC.

The rearrangement links TRBV12-3 or TRBV12-4 to TRBJ2-5; D is perhaps TRBD1 (6 bases). The length of the CDR3 is 13 residues. The V end lost 6 bases, the J end lost 2 bases, and 10 bases lay between the germline ends. The CDR3 region has the DNA TGTGCCAGCAGAACAGGGAGACAAGAGACCCAGTACTTC. It encodes CASRTGRQETQYF.

The rearrangement links TRBV4-1 to TRBJ1-1; D call uncertain. Looked up from germline, CDR1 is MGHRA and CDR2 is YSYEKL. CDR3 length: 16 residues. The V end lost 0 bases, the J end lost 4 bases, and 15 bases lay between the germline ends. In DNA, the CDR3 is TGCGCCAGCAGCCAAGAATTGGAGCGGATGAGCACTGAAGCTTTCTTT. It encodes CASSQELERMSTEAFF.

This clonotype was detected only a few times. V and J are TRBV4-1 and TRBJ2-1; 11 nucleotides match TRBD2. The CDR3 spans 15 residues. V trimming: 3 bases; J trimming: 5 bases; junction bases outside the gene matches: 3. Germline V gives CDR1 MGHRA, CDR2 YSYEKL. The CDR3 nucleotides are TGCGCCAGCAGCCACACGGGACTAGCGGACAATGAGCAGTTCTTC. It yields the protein CASSHTGLADNEQFF.